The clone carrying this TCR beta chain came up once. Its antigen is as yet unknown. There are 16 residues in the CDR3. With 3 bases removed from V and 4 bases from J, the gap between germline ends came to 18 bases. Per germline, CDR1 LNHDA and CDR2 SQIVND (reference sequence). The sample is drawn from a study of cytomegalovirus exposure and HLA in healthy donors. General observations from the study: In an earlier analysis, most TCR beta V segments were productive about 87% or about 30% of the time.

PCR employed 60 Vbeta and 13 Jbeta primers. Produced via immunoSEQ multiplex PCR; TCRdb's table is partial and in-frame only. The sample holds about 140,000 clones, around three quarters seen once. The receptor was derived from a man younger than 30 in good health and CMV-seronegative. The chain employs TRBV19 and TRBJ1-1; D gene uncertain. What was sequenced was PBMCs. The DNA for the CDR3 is TGTGCCAGTAGTATTGCAGTGATTGCCGGCGGCACTGAAGCTTTCTTT. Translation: CASSIAVIAGGTEAFF.